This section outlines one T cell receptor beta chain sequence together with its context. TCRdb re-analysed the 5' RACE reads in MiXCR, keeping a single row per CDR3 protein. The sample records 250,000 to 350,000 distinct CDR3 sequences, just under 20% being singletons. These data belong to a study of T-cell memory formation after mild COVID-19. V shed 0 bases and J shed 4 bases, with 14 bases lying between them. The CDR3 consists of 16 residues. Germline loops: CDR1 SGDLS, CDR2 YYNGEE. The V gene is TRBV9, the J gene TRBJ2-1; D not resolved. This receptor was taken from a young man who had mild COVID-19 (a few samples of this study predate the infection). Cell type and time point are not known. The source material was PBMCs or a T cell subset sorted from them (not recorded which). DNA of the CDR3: TGTGCCAGCAGCGTAGGTCCCCTCGGCAAATACAATGAGCAGTTCTTC. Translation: CASSVGPLGKYNEQFF.